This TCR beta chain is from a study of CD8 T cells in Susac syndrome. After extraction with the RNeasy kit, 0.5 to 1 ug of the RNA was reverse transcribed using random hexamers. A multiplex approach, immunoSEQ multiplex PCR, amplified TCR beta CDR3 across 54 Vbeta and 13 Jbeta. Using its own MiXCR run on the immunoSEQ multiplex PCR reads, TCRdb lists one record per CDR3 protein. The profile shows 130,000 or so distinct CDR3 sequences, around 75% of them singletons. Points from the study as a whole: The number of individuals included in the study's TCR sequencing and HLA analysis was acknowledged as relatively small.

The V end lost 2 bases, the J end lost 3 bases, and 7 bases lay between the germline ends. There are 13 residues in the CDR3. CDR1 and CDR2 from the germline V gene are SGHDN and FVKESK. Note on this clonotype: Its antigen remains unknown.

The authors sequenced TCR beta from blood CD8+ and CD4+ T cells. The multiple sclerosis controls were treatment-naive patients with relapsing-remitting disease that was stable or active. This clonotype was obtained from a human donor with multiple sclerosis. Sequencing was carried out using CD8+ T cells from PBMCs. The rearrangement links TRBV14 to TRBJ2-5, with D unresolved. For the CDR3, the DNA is TGTGCCAGCAGCCAAAAGACGAAAGAGACCCAGTACTTC. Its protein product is CASSQKTKETQYF.